Sequencing of this T cell receptor (beta chain) was carried out in a study of blood T cells in healthy people across ages. CDR1 is DFQATT and CDR2 is SNEGSKA in the germline V gene (reference sequence). CDR3 size: 12 residues. With a J-beta primer mix and a sample-barcoded 5' primer, a second PCR ran 7 to 11 cycles. Each cDNA molecule received a tag from a template-switch adaptor that had 12 random nucleotides. One entry per CDR3 protein, called by TCRdb with MiXCR from the 5' RACE reads. The sample contains 850,000 to 1,300,000 distinct CDR3 sequences, more than 35% of which appear only once. Per-sample PBMC isolation yielded at least 6 million cells. General study points: Whereas aged donors had fewer naive CD4+ cells, long-lived donors had more of them and higher diversity.

A word on this clonotype: Its specificity is unknown.

The sequenced sample was blood. The clonotype was recovered from a woman in her fifties or sixties in good health. J is TRBJ2-5 and V is TRBV20-1, with 11 positions matching TRBD2. The DNA matches TRBJ2-7 better at its end, which makes the J call doubtful. CDR3 sequence reads: CSLRGLAAEQYF. The CDR3 DNA reads TGCTCCTTGAGGGGACTAGCGGCCGAGCAGTACTTC.